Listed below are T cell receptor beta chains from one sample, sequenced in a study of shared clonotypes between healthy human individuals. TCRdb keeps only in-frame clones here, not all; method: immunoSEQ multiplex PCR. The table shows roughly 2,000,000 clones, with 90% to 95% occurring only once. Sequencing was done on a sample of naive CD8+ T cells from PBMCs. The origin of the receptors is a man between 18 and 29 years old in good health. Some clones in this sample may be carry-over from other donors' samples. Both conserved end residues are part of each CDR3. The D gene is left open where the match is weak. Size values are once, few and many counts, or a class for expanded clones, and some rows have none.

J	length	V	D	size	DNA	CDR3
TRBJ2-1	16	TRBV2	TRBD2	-	TGTGCCAGCAGTGGCAGACTAGCGGGAGGCTACAATGAGCAGTTCTTC	CASSGRLAGGYNEQFF
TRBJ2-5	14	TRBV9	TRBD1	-	TGTGCCAGCAGCCGACAGGGGTTCGGAGAGACCCAGTACTTC	CASSRQGFGETQYF
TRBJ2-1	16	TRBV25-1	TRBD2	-	TGTGCCAGCAGGGGTGGACTAGCGGGAGGGGTCAGTGAGCAGTTCTTC	CASRGGLAGGVSEQFF
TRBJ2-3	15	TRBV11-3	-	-	TGTGCCAGCAGCACTACCGGGAAGAAGAATAATACGCAGTATTTT	CASSTTGKKNNTQYF
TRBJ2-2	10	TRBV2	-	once	TGTGCCAGCAGGAACGGGGAGCTGTTTTTT	CASRNGELFF
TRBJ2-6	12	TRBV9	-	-	TGTGCCAGCAGCGGAGGCGCCAACGTCCTGACTTTC	CASSGGANVLTF
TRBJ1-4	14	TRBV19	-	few	TGTGCCAGTAGATCTGAATCATCTAATGAAAAACTGTTTTTT	CASRSESSNEKLFF
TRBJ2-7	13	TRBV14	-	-	TGTGCCAGCAGCCAAGGCATCAGGGTCGAGCAGTACTTC	CASSQGIRVEQYF
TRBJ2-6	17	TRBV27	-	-	TGTGCCAGCAGTTCCCGGGTTGCGGACTCTGGGGCCAACGTCCTGACTTTC	CASSSRVADSGANVLTF
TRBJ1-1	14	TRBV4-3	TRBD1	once	TGCGCCAGCAGCCAACGGACAGGGTACACTGAAGCTTTCTTT	CASSQRTGYTEAFF
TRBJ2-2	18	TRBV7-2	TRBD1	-	TGTGCCAGCAGAACTAGGGCAGGGGGCAACGCGAACACCGGGGAGCTGTTTTTT	CASRTRAGGNANTGELFF
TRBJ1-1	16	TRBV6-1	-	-	TGTGCCAGCAGTGAAGACCTTACAGGGACGGCCACTGAAGCTTTCTTT	CASSEDLTGTATEAFF
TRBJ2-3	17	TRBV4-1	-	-	TGCGCCAGCAGCCGACAACCCCGGGACCTTAGCACAGATACGCAGTATTTT	CASSRQPRDLSTDTQYF
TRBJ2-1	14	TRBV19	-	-	TGTGCCAGTACCCTCAGGGGGACTTTCAATGAGCAGTTCTTC	CASTLRGTFNEQFF
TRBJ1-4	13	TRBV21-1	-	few	TGTGCCAGCAGCAAACAGGGTGGCGAAAAACTGTTTTTT	CASSKQGGEKLFF
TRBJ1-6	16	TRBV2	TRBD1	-	TGTGCCAGCATGACGAGTGGGACAGAAGTCAATTCACCCCTCCACTTT	CASMTSGTEVNSPLHF
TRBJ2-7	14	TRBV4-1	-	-	TGCGCCAGCAGCCAAGCATACGGGAGATACGAGCAGTACTTC	CASSQAYGRYEQYF